The 18 T cell receptor beta chains in this list originate from one sample, sequenced in a study of blood T cell repertoires in COVID-19. The assay was immunoSEQ multiplex PCR, and TCRdb's table has in-frame clones only and misses some. The sample comprises fewer than 250,000 clones, 87% of which are singletons, and 2.5% to 3% rests with the top ten. The sample taken for sequencing was PBMCs or T cells enriched from blood (not recorded which). The receptors were gathered from a woman under 40 with acute COVID-19.

This clone appeared a single time. This sequence joins TRBV30 and TRBJ2-7; 8 bases match TRBD2. CDR1 is GTSNPN, CDR2 SVGIG, per germline (reference sequence). J was trimmed by 1 base and V by 3 bases; bases with no gene match: 5. The CDR3 runs to 14 residues. The CDR3 DNA reads as TGTGCCTGGAGGATAGCGGGGCGATCCTACGAGCAGTACTTC. This sequence encodes CAWRIAGRSYEQYF.

J is TRBJ1-6 and V is TRBV7-8; D is ambiguous. Germline assignment: CDR1 SGHVS and CDR2 FQNEAQ. Trimming shortened V by 5 bases and J by 12 bases, and 11 bases separated the two germline ends. CDR3 length: 12 amino acids. The CDR3 nucleotides are TGTGCCAGCAGCCCCGCGCGCGGACCCCTCCACTTT. Amino acid sequence: CASSPARGPLHF.

The chain is built from TRBV5-5 and TRBJ2-7; the match to TRBD2 covers 7 bases. Germline values: CDR1 SGHKS, CDR2 YYEKEE (reference sequence). Trimming at V came to 7 bases and at J to 3 bases, leaving 10 bases not matched to a gene. The CDR3 spans 14 residues. CDR3 nucleotide sequence: TGTGCCAGCGCCGTGGCACCGGGGGGCTACGAGCAGTACTTC. Translating gives CASAVAPGGYEQYF.

The V and J genes are TRBV7-6 and TRBJ2-3; 7 bases map to TRBD2. The length of the CDR3 is 14 residues. Germline assignment: CDR1 SGHVS and CDR2 FNYEAQ. J gave up 5 bases and V 5 bases, and 7 bases lay outside the gene matches. DNA for the CDR3: TGTGCCAGCAGCGCAGGACTAGGGAGAGATACGCAGTATTTT. Translation gives CASSAGLGRDTQYF. Together with reference TRBV7-6 and TRBJ2-3, the CDR3 gives the full variable domain: GAGVSQSPRYKVTKRGQDVALRCDPISGHVSLYWYRQALGQGPEFLTYFNYEAQQDKSGLPNDRFSAERPEGSISTLTIQRTEQRDSAMYRCASSAGLGRDTQYFGPGTRLTVL.

The chain employs TRBV5-1 and TRBJ2-3, with a tentative D call TRBD2 (6 bases). V lost 0 bases and J 3 bases, leaving 14 bases between the germline ends. This CDR3 comprises 16 residues. CDR1 is SGHRS and CDR2 is YFSETQ in the germline V gene. The CDR3 sequence is CASSLAVGGITDTQYF. The CDR3 coding sequence is TGCGCCAGCAGCTTGGCCGTTGGAGGGATAACAGATACGCAGTATTTT.

Of note for this clone: One end of the junction does not line up with germline, which may come from a read error. The chain links TRBV5-1 to TRBJ1-1; tentatively, D is TRBD1 (5 bases). The CDR3 is made up of 13 amino acids. CDR1 and CDR2 (germline): SGHRS, YFSETQ. CDR3 coding DNA: TGCGCCAGCAGCTTGACGGTGGACACTGAAGTTTTCTTT. This gives the protein CASSLTVDTEVFF.

The chain is built from TRBV29-1 and TRBJ1-5; D remains unclear. Germline V lookup: CDR1 SQVTM, CDR2 ANQGSEA. The CDR3 loop spans 12 amino acids. V gave up 5 bases and J gave up 6 bases, with 11 bases separating them. The CDR3 loop reads CSVRGLGQPQHF. The CDR3 DNA follows: TGCAGCGTTCGAGGGCTGGGTCAGCCCCAGCATTTT.

The chain links TRBV2 to TRBJ1-5; perhaps TRBD1 as D (6 bases). Germline CDR1 and CDR2: SNHLY and FYNNEI. There are 13 residues in the CDR3. V lost 6 bases, J lost 4 bases, and 10 bases lay in between. The CDR3 coding sequence is TGTGCCAGCAGCGACGACAGGAATCAGCCCCAGCATTTT. The encoded protein is CASSDDRNQPQHF.

This chain joins TRBV5-4 and TRBJ2-7; 9 positions agree with TRBD2. The CDR3 is 15 residues long. Germline V gene sequence: CDR1 SGHNT, CDR2 YYREEE (reference sequence). With V trimmed by 3 bases and J by 6 bases, 10 bases remained unmatched. CDR3 in DNA: TGTGCCAGCAGCTGGGCCGGGACTAGCTATCGCGAGCAGTACTTC. As protein: CASSWAGTSYREQYF.

This chain links TRBV5-5 with TRBJ1-1; maybe TRBD1 (6 bases). V was cut by 1 base and J by 3 bases, with 16 bases left in between. This CDR3 is 16 amino acids long. Germline V lookup: CDR1 SGHKS, CDR2 YYEKEE (reference sequence). DNA of the CDR3: TGTGCCAGCAGCTTGAGCCATAATACAGGGTACACTGAAGCTTTCTTT. Amino acids: CASSLSHNTGYTEAFF.

This clone was detected only a few times. The chain has TRBV20-1 and TRBJ2-7, with D perhaps TRBD1 (5 bases). The germline CDR1 and CDR2 sequences are DFQATT and SNEGSKA (reference sequence). CDR3 length: 14 amino acids. Trimming pared 3 bases from V and 4 bases from J, leaving 16 bases between. CDR3 in amino acids: CSASVRGRVYEQYF. DNA for the CDR3: TGCAGTGCTAGTGTGCGCGGCAGGGTTTACGAGCAGTACTTC.

The chain combines TRBV19 with TRBJ2-5, with D unclear. The CDR3 has 13 amino acids. Germline V gene lookup returns CDR1 LNHDA and CDR2 SQIVND (reference sequence). Trimming took off 3 bases at V and 5 bases at J, with 10 bases between the two ends. In DNA, the CDR3 is TGTGCCAGTAGTATTTACGATCGGGAGACCCAGTACTTC. Amino acids: CASSIYDRETQYF. The variable domain in full, completed from reference TRBV19 and TRBJ2-5, reads DGGITQSPKYLFRKEGQNVTLSCEQNLNHDAMYWYRQDPGQGLRLIYYSQIVNDFQKGDIAEGYSVSREKKESFPLTVTSAQKNPTAFYLCASSIYDRETQYFGPGTRLLVL.

Of note for this clone: A junction boundary mismatches the germline segment, possibly from a read error. The genes are TRBV5-1 and TRBJ2-2; 9 bases match TRBD2. Germline-derived CDR1 and CDR2 are SGHRS and YFSETQ. This CDR3 has 16 residues. CDR3 in amino acids: CARSPTAGGGSGELFF. CDR3 coding DNA: TGCGCCCGCAGCCCGACCGCGGGGGGGGGCTCCGGGGAGCTGTTTTTT.

CDR3: CASTPTAGAYEQYF. As DNA, the CDR3 is TGTGCCAGTACCCCTACAGCGGGGGCCTACGAGCAGTACTTC. The chain is built from TRBV19 and TRBJ2-7; 8 nucleotides line up with TRBD2. This CDR3 spans 14 amino acids. Germline V gene data show CDR1 as LNHDA and CDR2 as SQIVND (reference sequence). With V trimmed by 7 bases and J by 2 bases, 7 bases remained unmatched.

The chain uses TRBV6-5 and TRBJ2-5; 8 positions agree with TRBD1. The CDR3 contains 11 residues. Germline V gene lookup returns CDR1 MNHEY and CDR2 SVGAGI. With 10 bases clipped from V and 5 bases from J, the junction kept 3 bases outside the gene matches. CDR3 nucleotide sequence: TGTGCCATCAGGGGGCCCGAGACCCAGTACTTC. Protein sequence: CAIRGPETQYF.

The V and J genes are TRBV7-9 and TRBJ1-1; perhaps TRBD1 as D (5 bases). The CDR3 is made up of 13 amino acids. V was shortened by 1 base and J by 6 bases, with 9 bases between the two germline ends. Per germline, CDR1 SEHNR and CDR2 FQNEAQ (reference sequence). The chain's CDR3 is CASSLGGRAEAFF. The CDR3 coding sequence is TGTGCCAGCAGCTTAGGAGGCAGGGCTGAAGCTTTCTTT.

The genes are TRBV5-4 and TRBJ2-1; 10 bases match TRBD1. V was clipped by 3 bases and J by 8 bases; unmatched bases: 8. Germline CDR1 and CDR2: SGHNT and YYREEE (reference sequence). The CDR3 spans 15 residues. The CDR3: CASSWDRGPSDEQFF. DNA of the CDR3: TGTGCCAGCAGCTGGGACAGGGGCCCCTCGGATGAGCAGTTCTTC.

The chain recombines TRBV7-9 with TRBJ1-4; maybe TRBD1 (6 bases). The germline V and J ends were trimmed by 5 bases and 0 bases, with 10 bases remaining between them. Per the germline V gene, CDR1 is SEHNR and CDR2 is FQNEAQ (reference sequence). The CDR3 is 15 amino acids. The chain's CDR3 is CASSDRFATNEKLFF. The CDR3 nucleotides read TGTGCCAGCAGCGACAGGTTCGCAACTAATGAAAAACTGTTTTTT.